This entry lists 12 T cell receptor beta chains sequenced from one sample in a study of blood T cell repertoires in COVID-19. Clones were read by immunoSEQ multiplex PCR, and TCRdb kept only the in-frame ones, dropping some. Of under 130,000 clones listed, about 90% are singletons. Sequenced: peripheral blood. These receptors all stem from a human donor in a cohort sampled during active COVID-19.

This chain joins TRBV5-4 and TRBJ2-5; 12 nucleotides align to TRBD1. The trim removed 4 bases at V and 6 bases at J, leaving 10 bases unmatched. Germline CDR1 is SGHNT and CDR2 is YYREEE (reference sequence). This CDR3 comprises 16 residues. CDR3 sequence (DNA): TGTGCCAGCAGCCCTTATTGGGACAGGGGGCTGAAGACCCAGTACTTC. Translated, it gives CASSPYWDRGLKTQYF.

The rearrangement links TRBV28 to TRBJ2-2; 10 bases line up with TRBD1. The CDR3 covers 20 residues. V shed 3 bases, J shed 6 bases, and the junction held 19 bases outside the gene matches. CDR1 and CDR2 (germline): MDHEN, SYDVKM. CDR3 coding DNA: TGTGCCAGCAGTTTCCCCGACAGGGGGCGCTTGAATTCAAGGCCCGGGGAGCTGTTTTTT. It codes for CASSFPDRGRLNSRPGELFF.

This chain connects TRBV6-5 to TRBJ2-5; possible D gene TRBD2, 5 bases. Germline CDR1 and CDR2: MNHEY and SVGAGI. Trimming took 2 bases from V and 2 from J, leaving 6 bases between them. The CDR3 loop spans 13 amino acids. CDR3 in DNA: TGTGCCAGCAGTTACCGGGAACAAGAGACCCAGTACTTC. Its translation is CASSYREQETQYF.

V usage is TRBV29-1 and J usage is TRBJ2-1; 8 nucleotides match TRBD1. The CDR3 contains 11 residues. The V gene's germline CDR1 is SQVTM and CDR2 ANQGSEA. V shed 7 bases and J 8 bases; nucleotides not matched to a gene: 4. This CDR3 reads CSAGTGDEQFF. CDR3 bases: TGCAGCGCCGGGACAGGAGATGAGCAGTTCTTC.

The rearrangement joins TRBV19 to TRBJ2-5; D may be TRBD1 (6 bases). The germline V and J ends were trimmed by 4 bases and 5 bases, with 11 bases remaining between them. The CDR3 totals 13 residues. Germline values: CDR1 LNHDA, CDR2 SQIVND (reference sequence). CDR3 nucleotides: TGTGCCAGTAGTACAGGGGTGTTGGAGACCCAGTACTTC. This translates into CASSTGVLETQYF.

This clone was counted a single time. CDR3 protein: CSVAPRLAGADTQYF. CDR3 in DNA: TGCAGCGTTGCTCCCCGACTAGCGGGTGCAGATACGCAGTATTTT. The genes are TRBV29-1 and TRBJ2-3; 10 nucleotides align to TRBD2. V lost 4 bases to trimming and J lost 4 bases; unmatched junction nucleotides: 8. CDR1 is SQVTM, CDR2 ANQGSEA, per germline. CDR3 length: 15 residues.

V gene TRBV18 combines with J gene TRBJ1-5; 7 bases agree with TRBD1. Germline V gives CDR1 KGHSH, CDR2 LQKENI. The trim removed 4 bases at V and 6 bases at J, leaving 6 bases unmatched. The CDR3 contains 14 residues. DNA for the CDR3: TGTGCCAGCTCACGCGACCGGGACAGTCAGCCCCAGCATTTT. This translates into CASSRDRDSQPQHF.

The V gene is TRBV29-1, the J gene TRBJ1-5, with 8 bases matching TRBD1. Germline CDR1 is SQVTM and CDR2 is ANQGSEA. This CDR3 contains 12 residues. J gave up 5 bases and V 6 bases, and 3 bases lay outside the gene matches. The CDR3 DNA sequence: TGCAGCGTGGCAGGGGGCGATCAGCCCCAGCATTTT. It is translated as CSVAGGDQPQHF.

This sequence joins TRBV6-5 and TRBJ1-6; D may be TRBD1 (5 bases). This CDR3 has 15 amino acids. V lost 6 bases and J lost 7, with 16 bases in between. Germline-derived CDR1 and CDR2 are MNHEY and SVGAGI. CDR3 in amino acids: CASSPDRAGNSPLHF. Written as DNA, the CDR3 is TGTGCCAGCAGCCCAGACAGAGCTGGGAATTCACCCCTCCACTTT.

V gene TRBV3-1 (or the pseudogene TRBV3-2) combines with J gene TRBJ2-6; perhaps TRBD2 as D (5 bases). V lost 0 bases and J lost 1, with 10 bases in between. Germline assignment: CDR1 LGHDT and CDR2 YNNKEL (reference sequence). CDR3 length: 17 residues. DNA of the CDR3: TGTGCCAGCAGCCAAGATGGCGGGCGATCTGGGGCCAACGTCCTGACTTTC. This sequence encodes CASSQDGGRSGANVLTF.

This clone was observed a handful of times. The chain employs TRBV5-1 and TRBJ1-1; TRBD1 is a possible D gene (5 bases). CDR3 length: 15 residues. Trimming shortened V by 1 base and J by 1 base, and 11 bases separated the two germline ends. Per the germline V gene, CDR1 is SGHRS and CDR2 is YFSETQ. The CDR3 DNA reads TGCGCCAGCAGCTTGAAGGAGGGGCGGAACACTGAAGCTTTCTTT. The encoded protein is CASSLKEGRNTEAFF.

The chain carries TRBV5-4 and TRBJ2-1; no definite D call. This CDR3 has 12 residues. Trimming pared 4 bases from V and 4 bases from J, leaving 6 bases between. The V gene's germline CDR1 is SGHNT and CDR2 YYREEE (reference sequence). For the CDR3, the DNA is TGTGCCAGCAGCCGACATTACAATGAGCAGTTCTTC. Its protein product is CASSRHYNEQFF.